This T cell receptor beta chain appears in the sequencing data of a study of Graves' ophthalmopathy and Graves' hyperthyroidism. Study-level points and caveats: Blood also carried most expanded thyroid clonotypes exceeding 0.001 frequency.

With a duration under 3 months, ophthalmopathy in the donors showed moderate-to-severe activity, CAS ≥3 and NOSPECS ≥4. As concerns this clonotype: Its antigen remains unidentified.

RNA transcripts served as template for amplifying TCR beta CDR3 sequences. RT-PCR in the first round used HTBI primers; a second-round multiplex PCR followed. TCRdb recomputed calls from the multiplex PCR reads with MiXCR, one row per CDR3 protein. The sample gives 650,000 to 900,000 distinct CDR3 sequences, 35% to 50% of which show up once; less than 55% is in the top ten. CDR1 DFQATT and CDR2 SNEGSKA come from the germline V gene (reference sequence). Trimming removed 5 bases from V and 7 bases from J, with 21 bases in between. CDR3 length: 15 residues. The sample comprised peripheral blood. The receptor was isolated from an adult man with Graves' ophthalmopathy. The chain employs TRBV20-1 and TRBJ1-5; D perhaps matches TRBD1 (5 bases). CDR3 sequence (DNA): TGCAGTGCTTTGAGGGGCAGGGTGAGTGCACAGCCCCAGCATTTT. Encoded protein: CSALRGRVSAQPQHF.